A single sample is the source of the 21 T cell receptor beta chains below, sequenced in a study of blood T cell repertoires in COVID-19. Produced via immunoSEQ multiplex PCR; TCRdb's table is partial and in-frame only. The data hold hundreds of thousands of clones, with around 87% observed a single time. The sequenced sample was PBMCs or T cells enriched from blood (not recorded which). These receptors were taken from a man aged 25-45 years who had been exposed to COVID-19.

This clone was observed a few times. This chain links TRBV19 with TRBJ2-3; D possibly corresponds to TRBD1 (5 bases). Trimming removed 3 bases at V and 3 bases at J, with 7 bases between. The germline V gene has CDR1 LNHDA and CDR2 SQIVND (reference sequence). The length of the CDR3 is 13 residues. CDR3: CASSMTETDTQYF. For the CDR3, the DNA is TGTGCCAGTAGTATGACAGAAACAGATACGCAGTATTTT.

The rearrangement joins TRBV5-1 to TRBJ1-1; D gene uncertain. This CDR3 is 14 amino acids long. CDR1 is SGHRS and CDR2 is YFSETQ in the germline V gene. V lost 0 bases and J lost 3, with 9 bases in between. CDR3 in amino acids: CASSLAGVDTEAFF. The CDR3 bases are TGCGCCAGCAGCTTGGCCGGGGTCGACACTGAAGCTTTCTTT.

The genes are TRBV13 and TRBJ2-7; D remains ambiguous. In germline, CDR1 is PRHDT, CDR2 FYEKMQ (reference sequence). The CDR3 is 13 residues long. Trimming pared 5 bases from V and 7 bases from J, leaving 15 bases between. The CDR3 sequence: CASSPNGRWEQYF. The CDR3 region has the DNA TGTGCCAGCAGCCCTAACGGTAGATGGGAGCAGTACTTC.

The V call is TRBV4-1, the J call TRBJ1-5, with D possibly matching TRBD1 (5 bases). The CDR3 contains 14 residues. V was trimmed by 1 base and J by 5 bases, leaving 9 bases between them. CDR1 and CDR2 from the germline V gene are MGHRA and YSYEKL. The CDR3 region is CASSQGQSYQPQHF. Here the CDR3 DNA reads TGCGCCAGCAGCCAAGGACAGTCCTATCAGCCCCAGCATTTT.

The J gene is TRBJ1-5, the V gene TRBV27, with D uncertain. Germline V gene lookup returns CDR1 MNHEY and CDR2 SMNVEV (reference sequence). The ends were cut back, 3 bases at V and 3 bases at J, with 9 bases in the middle. The CDR3 spans 14 residues. CDR3 DNA sequence: TGTGCCAGCAGTTTTGGTCTAGACAATCAGCCCCAGCATTTT. It specifies CASSFGLDNQPQHF.

As for this clone: Other DNA sequences in this sample translate to the same CDR3. The rearrangement links TRBV11-3 to TRBJ2-2, with TRBD2 identical over 8 bases. There are 15 residues in the CDR3. Germline assignment: CDR1 SGHNT and CDR2 YENEEA. V lost 3 bases to trimming and J lost 1 base; unmatched junction nucleotides: 1. The CDR3: CASSLAGGNTGELFF. CDR3 coding DNA: TGTGCCAGCAGCTTGGCGGGGGGGAACACCGGGGAGCTGTTTTTT. The full variable domain, its missing parts supplied by reference TRBV11-3 and TRBJ2-2, is EAGVVQSPRYKIIEKKQPVAFWCNPISGHNTLYWYLQNLGQGPELLIRYENEEAVDDSQLPKDRFSAERLKGVDSTLKIQPAELGDSAVYLCASSLAGGNTGELFFGEGSRLTVL.

In its sample, this clone was seen a few times. This sequence joins TRBV7-9 and TRBJ2-7; weak D call: TRBD1 (6 bases). This CDR3 has 14 amino acids. In germline, CDR1 is SEHNR, CDR2 FQNEAQ (reference sequence). Deletions cut 3 bases from V and 7 bases from J, with 16 bases between. The CDR3 nucleotides are TGTGCCAGCAGCTTGCTCGGACAGCCCCTGGAGCAGTACTTC. This translates into CASSLLGQPLEQYF.

This chain uses TRBV7-2 with TRBJ1-5; D call uncertain. Germline V gene lookup returns CDR1 SGHTA and CDR2 FQGNSA. Trimming removed 1 base from V and 4 bases from J, with 11 bases in between. This CDR3 contains 15 residues. This CDR3 is CASSLVVRTNQPQHF. As DNA, the CDR3 is TGTGCCAGCAGCTTAGTGGTCAGGACTAATCAGCCCCAGCATTTT.

The rearrangement uses TRBV5-4 and TRBJ2-7, with TRBD1 identical over 7 bases. Germline trimming cut 0 bases from V and 1 base from J; bases unmatched to any gene: 4. The germline V gene has CDR1 SGHNT and CDR2 YYREEE (reference sequence). The length of the CDR3 is 15 residues. The CDR3, as DNA: TGTGCCAGCAGCTTGGTTGAGACAGGGTCCTACGAGCAGTACTTC. Its protein is CASSLVETGSYEQYF.

This clone came up once. This sequence joins TRBV5-1 and TRBJ2-3; 11 nucleotides agree with TRBD2. V trimming: 1 base; J trimming: 1 base; junction bases outside the gene matches: 8. The germline V gene encodes CDR1 SGHRS and CDR2 YFSETQ. The CDR3 runs 18 residues. The CDR3 DNA follows: TGCGCCAGCAGCTTGAGCACTAGCGGGGGAATACGCACAGATACGCAGTATTTT. Its translation: CASSLSTSGGIRTDTQYF.

The sample holds one count of this clone. The chain uses TRBV2 and TRBJ2-1, with 7 bases that match TRBD2. Germline CDR1 is SNHLY and CDR2 is FYNNEI. The trim removed 1 base at V and 8 bases at J, leaving 5 bases unmatched. The CDR3 length is 14 residues. The CDR3 sequence is CASSEDLAGDEQFF. Written as DNA, the CDR3 is TGTGCCAGCAGTGAAGACTTAGCGGGCGATGAGCAGTTCTTC.

V and J are TRBV3-1 (or the pseudogene TRBV3-2) and TRBJ2-5; 9 positions agree with TRBD1. The germline CDR1 and CDR2 sequences are LGHDT and YNNKEL (reference sequence). The CDR3 has 16 amino acids. V lost 4 bases, J lost 5 bases, and 11 bases stayed unmatched. This CDR3 reads CASSPPGQGPGETQYF. The CDR3 bases are TGTGCCAGCAGCCCCCCCGGACAGGGGCCCGGGGAGACCCAGTACTTC.

This chain uses TRBV5-4 with TRBJ2-7; 9 bases are a match to TRBD2. This CDR3 has 14 amino acids. CDR1 SGHNT and CDR2 YYREEE come from the germline V gene (reference sequence). Losses at the gene ends were 0 bases for V and 8 bases for J; bases not matched to a gene: 6. The CDR3 DNA reads TGTGCCAGCAGCTTGGGAGCGGGGGGCAATAAGCAGTACTTC. This sequence encodes CASSLGAGGNKQYF.

The V gene is TRBV30, the J gene TRBJ1-2; TRBD1 agrees at 11 bases. This CDR3 is built from 17 residues. After removal of 4 bases from V and 5 bases from J, the junction contained 15 bases not matched to a gene. Germline V gene sequence: CDR1 GTSNPN, CDR2 SVGIG (reference sequence). The CDR3 sequence: CAWNLLRDRGSGYGYTF. CDR3 DNA sequence: TGTGCCTGGAACCTACTCCGGGACAGGGGGTCTGGGTATGGCTACACCTTC.

V gene TRBV5-4 combines with J gene TRBJ1-6, with 9 bases lining up with TRBD1. The germline V gene encodes CDR1 SGHNT and CDR2 YYREEE (reference sequence). This CDR3 has 19 amino acids. Trimming at V came to 3 bases and at J to 4 bases, leaving 14 bases not matched to a gene. CDR3 nucleotide sequence: TGTGCCAGCAGCTCTACGGGACAGGGATCCGGAGGTTATAATTCACCCCTCCACTTT. It yields the protein CASSSTGQGSGGYNSPLHF.

This clone is a singleton in its sample. The chain joins TRBV3-1 (or the pseudogene TRBV3-2) to TRBJ2-5; TRBD2 matches 14 bases. The CDR3 extends over 20 amino acids. J was trimmed by 0 bases and V by 4 bases; bases with no gene match: 13. Per germline, CDR1 LGHDT and CDR2 YNNKEL (reference sequence). CDR3 sequence (DNA): TGTGCCAGCAGCCCATTCTGGGGACTAGCGGGGGCCGCGTACCAAGAGACCCAGTACTTC. This translates into CASSPFWGLAGAAYQETQYF.

On this clone: This sample includes further DNA sequences coding for the same CDR3. V is TRBV3-1 (or the pseudogene TRBV3-2) and J is TRBJ2-5; D remains unclear. Trimming took 3 bases from V and 4 from J, leaving 3 bases between them. Per the germline V gene, CDR1 is LGHDT and CDR2 is YNNKEL (reference sequence). The CDR3 is 11 amino acids. This chain's CDR3 is CASSHRETQYF. The CDR3 nucleotides read TGTGCCAGCAGCCACAGAGAGACCCAGTACTTC.

The CDR3 DNA follows: TGTGCCATCAGTGAGGGGCCAACCGATTCACCCCTCCACTTT. It translates to CAISEGPTDSPLHF. This sequence joins TRBV10-3 and TRBJ1-6; no clear D. Looked up from germline, CDR1 is ENHRY and CDR2 is SYGVKD. This CDR3 is built from 14 residues. V dropped 2 bases and J dropped 8 bases, with 10 bases sitting between them.

V gene TRBV12-5 combines with J gene TRBJ2-7, with unresolved D. The CDR3 covers 13 residues. CDR1 LGHNT and CDR2 FRNRAP come from the germline V gene. V dropped 1 base and J dropped 0 bases, with 4 bases sitting between them. The CDR3 nucleotides read TGTGCTAGTGGTTTGGACGGCTCCTACGAGCAGTACTTC. Protein: CASGLDGSYEQYF.

The genes are TRBV5-1 and TRBJ2-3, with 11 bases identical to TRBD2. Per the germline V gene, CDR1 is SGHRS and CDR2 is YFSETQ. This CDR3 contains 16 residues. Trimming removed 2 bases from V and 1 base from J; junction bases left unmatched: 3. The CDR3 DNA reads TGCGCCAGCAGCTTACTAGCGGGGGATGGCACAGATACGCAGTATTTT. Translating it yields CASSLLAGDGTDTQYF.

This rearrangement joins TRBV4-3 to TRBJ1-2, with a possible D match to TRBD1 (6 bases). V was trimmed by 0 bases and J by 6 bases, leaving 23 bases between them. The CDR3 is 18 residues long. Germline V gene data show CDR1 as LGHNA and CDR2 as YSLEER. CDR3 region: CASSQDQTTRGAVDGYTF. The CDR3, as DNA: TGCGCCAGCAGCCAAGATCAGACGACGCGGGGGGCGGTTGATGGCTACACCTTC.